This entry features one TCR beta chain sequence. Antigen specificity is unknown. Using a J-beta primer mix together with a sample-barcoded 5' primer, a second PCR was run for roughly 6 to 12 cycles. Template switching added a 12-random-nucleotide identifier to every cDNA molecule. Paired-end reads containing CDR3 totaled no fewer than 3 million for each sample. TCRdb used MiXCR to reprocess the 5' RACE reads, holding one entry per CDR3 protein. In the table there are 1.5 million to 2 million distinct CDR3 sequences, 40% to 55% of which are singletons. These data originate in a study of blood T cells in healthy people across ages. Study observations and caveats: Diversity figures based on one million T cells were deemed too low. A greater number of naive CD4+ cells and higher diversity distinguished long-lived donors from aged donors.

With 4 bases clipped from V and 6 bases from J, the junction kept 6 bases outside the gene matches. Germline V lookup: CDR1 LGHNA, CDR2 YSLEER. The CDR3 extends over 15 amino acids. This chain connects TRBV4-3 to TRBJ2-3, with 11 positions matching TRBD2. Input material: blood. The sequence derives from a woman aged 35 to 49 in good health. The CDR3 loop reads CASSRAGTSGDTQYF. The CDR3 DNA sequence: TGCGCCAGCAGCCGAGCCGGGACTAGCGGCGATACGCAGTATTTT.